The rows below give T cell receptor beta chains drawn from one sample of a study of T cells in Graves' hyperthyroidism and ophthalmopathy. TCRdb analysed the multiplex PCR reads with MiXCR anew, one entry per CDR3 protein. The repertoire holds about 290,000 distinct CDR3 sequences, with about 14% as singletons. Source material: blood. Receptors originate from a woman aged 25 to 45 with Graves' hyperthyroidism that later progressed to Graves' ophthalmopathy. Both conserved end residues are part of each CDR3. Fields, in order: clone size, J gene, V gene, D gene, CDR3 protein, CDR3 DNA. D genes are given only for firm matches. Clone size is not always given. Where it is, it says once, few, many or a class for expanded clones.

>many|TRBJ2-7|TRBV5-4|-
CVSSLDREQYF
TGTGTCAGCAGCCTCGACAGGGAGCAGTACTTC
>-|TRBJ1-4|TRBV28|TRBD1
CASSLTGGSEKLFF
TGTGCCAGCAGCTTGACAGGGGGTAGCGAAAAACTGTTTTTT
>many|TRBJ2-3|TRBV11-2|-
CASSPDRLTDTQYF
TGTGCCAGCAGCCCGGACCGCCTCACAGATACGCAGTATTTT
>many|TRBJ2-1|TRBV7-9|TRBD2
CASRTPGSGRAIDEQFF
TGTGCCAGCAGAACACCCGGCAGCGGGAGGGCCATTGATGAGCAGTTCTTC
>few|TRBJ2-5|TRBV12-3/TRBV12-4|TRBD2
CASTRLAGGPRETQYF
TGTGCCAGCACCAGACTAGCGGGAGGGCCCCGGGAGACCCAGTACTTC
>many|TRBJ2-7|TRBV2|-
CASREERQSYYEQYF
TGTGCCAGCAGAGAAGAAAGACAGTCATACTACGAGCAGTACTTC
>many|TRBJ2-3|TRBV2|-
CAITWDGGSGQITDTQYF
TGTGCCATCACTTGGGATGGCGGGAGTGGACAGATCACAGATACGCAGTATTTT
>many|TRBJ1-6|TRBV18|TRBD1
CASSDDRESSPLHF
TGTGCCAGCTCCGATGACAGGGAAAGTTCACCCCTCCACTTT
>many|TRBJ2-3|TRBV7-9|-
CASSLPAAGADTQYF
TGTGCCAGCAGCTTACCCGCGGCCGGGGCAGATACGCAGTATTTT
>-|TRBJ1-4|TRBV19|-
CASSAQGWEKLFF
TGTGCCAGTAGCGCTCAGGGGTGGGAAAAACTGTTTTTT
>few|TRBJ1-1|TRBV7-2|-
CASIPDEQYFGPGTEAFF
-
>many|TRBJ2-1|TRBV6-1|TRBD2
CASSEAGLAGRNEQFF
TGTGCCAGCAGTGAAGCAGGGCTAGCGGGGCGGAATGAGCAGTTCTTC
>-|TRBJ1-3|TRBV2|-
CASSEEAANSGNTIYF
TGTGCCAGCAGTGAGGAGGCAGCGAACTCTGGAAACACCATATATTTT
>-|TRBJ2-2|TRBV11-2|-
CASSATRAGELFF
TGTGCCAGCAGCGCCACTAGGGCCGGGGAGCTGTTTTTT
>-|TRBJ2-7|TRBV2|-
CASSEQAGEQYF
TGTGCCAGCAGTGAACAGGCAGGCGAGCAGTACTTC
>few|TRBJ2-1|TRBV27|-
CASSSLGLGPFNEQFF
TGTGCCAGCAGTTCCCTTGGACTGGGTCCTTTTAATGAGCAGTTCTTC
>few|TRBJ2-3|TRBV5-1|TRBD2
CASGSWTSGRVDTQYF
TGCGCCAGCGGCTCCTGGACTAGCGGGCGAGTAGATACGCAGTATTTT
>few|TRBJ2-7|TRBV25-1|-
CASSWGSSGYFSYEQYF
TGTGCCAGCAGTTGGGGTAGTAGCGGCTACTTTTCCTACGAGCAGTACTTC
>many|TRBJ1-3|TRBV11-2|-
CASSLSAGNTIYF
TGTGCCAGCAGCTTATCCGCCGGAAACACCATATATTTT
>many|TRBJ1-2|TRBV3-1|TRBD1
CASSQTGQADYGYTF
TGTGCCAGCAGCCAGACGGGACAGGCGGACTATGGCTACACCTTC